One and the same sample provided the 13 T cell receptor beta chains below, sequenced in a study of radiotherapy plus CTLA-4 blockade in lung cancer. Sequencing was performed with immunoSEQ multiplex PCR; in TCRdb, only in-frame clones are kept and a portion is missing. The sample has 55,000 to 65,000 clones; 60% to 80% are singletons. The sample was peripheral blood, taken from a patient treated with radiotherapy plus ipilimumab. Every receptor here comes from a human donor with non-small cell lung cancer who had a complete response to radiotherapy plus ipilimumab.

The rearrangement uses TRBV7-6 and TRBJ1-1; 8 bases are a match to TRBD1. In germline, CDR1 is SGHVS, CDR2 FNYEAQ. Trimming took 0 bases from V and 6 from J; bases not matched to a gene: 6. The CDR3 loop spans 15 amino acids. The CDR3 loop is CASSLARQGISEAFF. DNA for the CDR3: TGTGCCAGCAGCTTAGCGCGACAGGGGATCTCTGAAGCTTTCTTT. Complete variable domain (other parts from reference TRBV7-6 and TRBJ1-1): GAGVSQSPRYKVTKRGQDVALRCDPISGHVSLYWYRQALGQGPEFLTYFNYEAQQDKSGLPNDRFSAERPEGSISTLTIQRTEQRDSAMYRCASSLARQGISEAFFGQGTRLTVV.

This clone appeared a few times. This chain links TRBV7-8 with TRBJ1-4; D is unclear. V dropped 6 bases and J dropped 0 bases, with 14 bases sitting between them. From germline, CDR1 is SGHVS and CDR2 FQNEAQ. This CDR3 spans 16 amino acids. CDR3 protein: CASRELGVSTNEKLFF. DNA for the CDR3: TGTGCCAGCAGAGAGCTCGGGGTTTCAACTAATGAAAAACTGTTTTTT.

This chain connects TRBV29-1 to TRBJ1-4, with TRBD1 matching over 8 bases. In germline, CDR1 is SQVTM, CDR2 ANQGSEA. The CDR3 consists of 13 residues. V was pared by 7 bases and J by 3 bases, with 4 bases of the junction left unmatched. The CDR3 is CSALQGANEKLFF. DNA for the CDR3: TGCAGCGCCCTACAGGGGGCTAATGAAAAACTGTTTTTT. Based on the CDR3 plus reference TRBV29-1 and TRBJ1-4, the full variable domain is SAVISQKPSRDICQRGTSLTIQCQVDSQVTMMFWYRQQPGQSLTLIATANQGSEATYESGFVIDKFPISRPNLTFSTLTVSNMSPEDSSIYLCSALQGANEKLFFGSGTQLSVL.

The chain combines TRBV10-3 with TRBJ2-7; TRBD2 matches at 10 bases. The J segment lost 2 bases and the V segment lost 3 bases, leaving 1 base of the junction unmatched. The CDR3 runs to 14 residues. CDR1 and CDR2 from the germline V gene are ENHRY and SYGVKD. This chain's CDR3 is CAISDTSGAYEQYF. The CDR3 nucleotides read TGTGCCATCAGTGATACTAGCGGGGCCTACGAGCAGTACTTC.

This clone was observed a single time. This chain's CDR3 is CASSQALGGDTQYF. In DNA, the CDR3 is TGCGCCAGCAGCCAAGCGCTGGGAGGAGATACGCAGTATTTT. The chain has TRBV4-1 and TRBJ2-3; weak D call: TRBD2 (6 bases). CDR3 size: 14 residues. V was shortened by 1 base and J by 5 bases, with 10 bases between the two germline ends. CDR1 is MGHRA, CDR2 YSYEKL, per germline.

The CDR3 sequence is CASSSGLVYEQYF. CDR3 sequence (DNA): TGCGCCAGCAGCTCGGGACTAGTCTACGAGCAGTACTTC. The chain uses TRBV5-1 and TRBJ2-7, with 8 bases identical to TRBD2. V shed 3 bases and J 3 bases; nucleotides not matched to a gene: 2. CDR1 SGHRS and CDR2 YFSETQ come from the germline V gene. CDR3 length: 13 residues.

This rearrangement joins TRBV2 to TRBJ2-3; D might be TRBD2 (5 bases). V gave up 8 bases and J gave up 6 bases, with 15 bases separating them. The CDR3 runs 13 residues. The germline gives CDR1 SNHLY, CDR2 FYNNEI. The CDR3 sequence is CASALGLWDTQYF. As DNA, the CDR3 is TGTGCCAGCGCACTAGGATTATGGGATACGCAGTATTTT.

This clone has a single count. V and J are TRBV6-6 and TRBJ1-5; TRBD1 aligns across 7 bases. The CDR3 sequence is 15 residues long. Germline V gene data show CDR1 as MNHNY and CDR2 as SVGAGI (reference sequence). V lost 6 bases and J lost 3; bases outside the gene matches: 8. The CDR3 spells CASSERDRINQPQHF. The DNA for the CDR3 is TGTGCCAGCAGCGAAAGGGACAGAATCAATCAGCCCCAGCATTTT.

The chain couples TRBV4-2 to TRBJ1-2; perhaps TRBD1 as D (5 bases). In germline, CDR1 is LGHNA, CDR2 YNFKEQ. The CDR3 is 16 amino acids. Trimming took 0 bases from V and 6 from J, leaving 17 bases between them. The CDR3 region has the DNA TGTGCCAGCAGCCAAGATCCGGGGGGTTTAAGCAATGGCTACACCTTC. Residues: CASSQDPGGLSNGYTF.

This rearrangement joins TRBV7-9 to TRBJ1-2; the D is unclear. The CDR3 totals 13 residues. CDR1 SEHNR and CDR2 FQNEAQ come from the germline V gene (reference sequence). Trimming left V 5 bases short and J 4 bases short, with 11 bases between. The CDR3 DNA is TGTGCCAGCAGCCTAGAGAGGGCCTATGGCTACACCTTC. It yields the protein CASSLERAYGYTF.

The CDR3 loop is CASTLGGLGNIQYF. CDR3 coding DNA: TGTGCCAGTACCCTGGGAGGGCTCGGAAACATTCAGTACTTC. The V call is TRBV19, the J call TRBJ2-4, with 7 bases aligning to TRBD2. The CDR3 has 14 amino acids. Germline-derived CDR1 and CDR2 are LNHDA and SQIVND (reference sequence). Trimming removed 7 bases from V and 6 bases from J; junction bases left unmatched: 9.

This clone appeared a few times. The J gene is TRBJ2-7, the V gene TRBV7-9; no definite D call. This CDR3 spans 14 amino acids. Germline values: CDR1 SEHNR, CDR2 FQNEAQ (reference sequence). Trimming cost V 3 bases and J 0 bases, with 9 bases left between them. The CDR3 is CASSFTANSYEQYF. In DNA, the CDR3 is TGTGCCAGCAGCTTCACAGCCAACTCCTACGAGCAGTACTTC.

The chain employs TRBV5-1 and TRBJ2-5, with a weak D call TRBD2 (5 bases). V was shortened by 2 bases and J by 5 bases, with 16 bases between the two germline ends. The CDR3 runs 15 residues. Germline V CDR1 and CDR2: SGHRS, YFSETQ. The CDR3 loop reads CASSLRHPGTETQYF. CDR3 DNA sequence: TGCGCCAGCAGCTTACGACACCCGGGAACCGAGACCCAGTACTTC.